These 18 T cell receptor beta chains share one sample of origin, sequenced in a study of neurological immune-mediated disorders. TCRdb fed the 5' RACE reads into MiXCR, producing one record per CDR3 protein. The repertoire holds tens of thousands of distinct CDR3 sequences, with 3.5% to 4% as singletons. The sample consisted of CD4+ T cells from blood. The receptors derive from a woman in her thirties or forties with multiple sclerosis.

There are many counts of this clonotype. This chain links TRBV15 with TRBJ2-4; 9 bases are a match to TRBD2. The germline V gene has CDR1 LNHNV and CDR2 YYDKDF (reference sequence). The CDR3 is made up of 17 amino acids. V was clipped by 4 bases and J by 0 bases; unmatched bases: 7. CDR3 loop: CATSTLAGVKAKNIQYF. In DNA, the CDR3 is TGTGCCACCAGCACCTTAGCGGGGGTCAAAGCCAAAAACATTCAGTACTTC.

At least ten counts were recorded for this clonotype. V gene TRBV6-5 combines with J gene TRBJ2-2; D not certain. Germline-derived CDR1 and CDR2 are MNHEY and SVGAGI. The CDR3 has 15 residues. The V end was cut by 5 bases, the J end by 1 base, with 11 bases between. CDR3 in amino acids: CASSPYSQNTGELFF. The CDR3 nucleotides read TGTGCCAGCAGTCCGTACAGCCAGAACACCGGGGAGCTGTTTTTT.

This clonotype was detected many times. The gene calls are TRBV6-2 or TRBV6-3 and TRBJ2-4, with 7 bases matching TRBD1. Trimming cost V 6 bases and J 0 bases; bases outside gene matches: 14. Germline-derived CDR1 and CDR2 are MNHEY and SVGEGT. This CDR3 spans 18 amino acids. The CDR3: CASSPKGQHLGAKNIQYF. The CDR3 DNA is TGTGCCAGCAGCCCCAAGGGACAGCACCTTGGAGCCAAAAACATTCAGTACTTC.

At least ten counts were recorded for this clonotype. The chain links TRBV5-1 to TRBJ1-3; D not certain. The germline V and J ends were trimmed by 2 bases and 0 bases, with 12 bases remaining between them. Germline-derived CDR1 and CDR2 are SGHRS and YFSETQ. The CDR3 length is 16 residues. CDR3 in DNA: TGCGCCAGCAGCTTAGATCGGCCTCGCTCTGGAAACACCATATATTTT. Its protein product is CASSLDRPRSGNTIYF.

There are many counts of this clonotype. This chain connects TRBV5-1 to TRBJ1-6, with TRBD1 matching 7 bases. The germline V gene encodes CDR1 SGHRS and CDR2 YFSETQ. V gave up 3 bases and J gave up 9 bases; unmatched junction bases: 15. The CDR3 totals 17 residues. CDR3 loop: CASSYKAGQPNLSPLHF. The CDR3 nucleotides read TGCGCCAGCAGCTACAAAGCGGGACAGCCGAACCTTTCACCCCTCCACTTT.

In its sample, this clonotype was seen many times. For the CDR3, the DNA is TGTGCCAGCAGCTTAGAAAAGGGCTCCTACGAGCAGTACTTC. The encoded protein is CASSLEKGSYEQYF. The chain uses TRBV7-6 and TRBJ2-7, with unresolved D. The CDR3 sequence is 14 residues long. Germline CDR1 reads SGHVS; CDR2 reads FNYEAQ. V was shortened by 1 base and J by 0 bases, with 7 bases between the two germline ends.

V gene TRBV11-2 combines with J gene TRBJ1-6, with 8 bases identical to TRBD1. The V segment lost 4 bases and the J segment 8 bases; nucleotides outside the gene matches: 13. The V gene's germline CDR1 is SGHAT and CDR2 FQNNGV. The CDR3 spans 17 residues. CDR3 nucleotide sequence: TGTGCCAGCAGCTCGTGGACAGGGAAAAAGTTCCATTCACCCCTCCACTTT. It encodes CASSSWTGKKFHSPLHF.

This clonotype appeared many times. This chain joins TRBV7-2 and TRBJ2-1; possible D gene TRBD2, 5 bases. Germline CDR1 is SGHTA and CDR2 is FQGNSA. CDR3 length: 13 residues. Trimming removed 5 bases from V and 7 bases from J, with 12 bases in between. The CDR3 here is CASSRGPFNEQFF. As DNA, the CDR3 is TGTGCCAGCAGCCGAGGGCCTTTTAATGAGCAGTTCTTC.

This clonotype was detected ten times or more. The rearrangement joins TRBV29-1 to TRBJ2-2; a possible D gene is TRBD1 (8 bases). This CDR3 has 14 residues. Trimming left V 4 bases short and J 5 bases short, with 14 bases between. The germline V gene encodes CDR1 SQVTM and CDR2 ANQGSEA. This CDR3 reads CSVGNRGGTGELFF. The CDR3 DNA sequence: TGCAGCGTTGGGAACAGGGGGGGAACCGGGGAGCTGTTTTTT.

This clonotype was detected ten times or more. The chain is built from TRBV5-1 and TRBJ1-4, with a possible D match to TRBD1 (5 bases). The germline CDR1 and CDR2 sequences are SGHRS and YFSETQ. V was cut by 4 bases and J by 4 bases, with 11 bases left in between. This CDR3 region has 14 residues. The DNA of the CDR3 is TGCGCCAGCAGCCCGACAGCTAATAATGAAAAACTGTTTTTT. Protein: CASSPTANNEKLFF.

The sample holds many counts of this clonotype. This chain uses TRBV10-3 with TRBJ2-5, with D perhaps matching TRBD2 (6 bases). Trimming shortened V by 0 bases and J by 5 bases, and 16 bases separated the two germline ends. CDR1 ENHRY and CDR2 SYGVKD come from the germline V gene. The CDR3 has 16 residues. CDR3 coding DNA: TGTGCCATCAGTGAGTCGAACCCGACTAGTATTGAGACCCAGTACTTC. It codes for CAISESNPTSIETQYF.

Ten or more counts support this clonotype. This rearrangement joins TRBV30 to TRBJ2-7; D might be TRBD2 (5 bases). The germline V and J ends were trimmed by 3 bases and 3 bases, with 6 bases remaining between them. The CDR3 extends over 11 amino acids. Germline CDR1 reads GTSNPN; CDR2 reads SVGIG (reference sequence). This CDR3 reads CAWRLVYEQYF. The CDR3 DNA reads TGTGCCTGGAGACTAGTCTACGAGCAGTACTTC.

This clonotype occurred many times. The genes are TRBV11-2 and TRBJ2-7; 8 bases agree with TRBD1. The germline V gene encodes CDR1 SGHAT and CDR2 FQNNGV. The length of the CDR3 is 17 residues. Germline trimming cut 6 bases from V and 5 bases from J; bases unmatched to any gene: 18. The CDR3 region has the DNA TGTGCCAGCAGACCCATAAGCCGGGACAGGTCGAAGCACGAGCAGTACTTC. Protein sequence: CASRPISRDRSKHEQYF.

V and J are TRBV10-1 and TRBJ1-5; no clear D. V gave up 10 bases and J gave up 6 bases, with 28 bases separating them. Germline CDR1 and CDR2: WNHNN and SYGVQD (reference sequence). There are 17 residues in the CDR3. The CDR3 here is CATPTPRVYRRSQPQHF. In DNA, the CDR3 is TGCGCCACCCCTACCCCCCGGGTCTATAGAAGAAGTCAGCCCCAGCATTTT.

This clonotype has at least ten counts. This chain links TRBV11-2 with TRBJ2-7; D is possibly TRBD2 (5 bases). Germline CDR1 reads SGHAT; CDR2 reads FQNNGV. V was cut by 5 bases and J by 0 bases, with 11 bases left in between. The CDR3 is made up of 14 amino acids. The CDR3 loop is CASSPTRASYEQYF. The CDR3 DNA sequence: TGTGCCAGCAGCCCCACGAGGGCCTCCTACGAGCAGTACTTC.

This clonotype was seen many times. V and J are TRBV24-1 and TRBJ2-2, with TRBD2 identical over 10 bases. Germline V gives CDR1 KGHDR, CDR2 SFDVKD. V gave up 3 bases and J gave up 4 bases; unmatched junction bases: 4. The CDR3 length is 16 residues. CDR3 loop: CATSDLAGAVTGELFF. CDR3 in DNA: TGTGCCACCAGTGATCTAGCGGGGGCCGTCACCGGGGAGCTGTTTTTT.

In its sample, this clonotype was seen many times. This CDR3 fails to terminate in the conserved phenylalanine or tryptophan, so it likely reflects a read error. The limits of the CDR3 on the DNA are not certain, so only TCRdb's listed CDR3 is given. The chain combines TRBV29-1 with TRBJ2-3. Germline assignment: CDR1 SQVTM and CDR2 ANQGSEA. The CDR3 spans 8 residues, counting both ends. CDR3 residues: CSVAGRLG.

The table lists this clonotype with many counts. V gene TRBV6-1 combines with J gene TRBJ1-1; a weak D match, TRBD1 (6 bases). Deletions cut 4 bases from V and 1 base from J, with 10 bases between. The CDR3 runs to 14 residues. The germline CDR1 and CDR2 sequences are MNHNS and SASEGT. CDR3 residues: CASSAGQSNTEAFF. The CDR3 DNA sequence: TGTGCCAGCAGTGCTGGACAGTCGAACACTGAAGCTTTCTTT.